These 29 T cell receptor beta chains were sequenced from one sample in a study of T cells in narcolepsy. Assay used: immunoSEQ multiplex PCR; TCRdb lists only in-frame clones, some missing. The table lists approximately 25,000 clones, just over 60% of them singletons, with 10% to 15% in the top ten. Input material: memory (CD45RA-) CD4+ T cells from blood. The origin of the receptors is a human donor in good health.

This chain links TRBV28 with TRBJ2-1, with D maybe TRBD2 (7 bases). CDR1 and CDR2 from the germline V gene are MDHEN and SYDVKM. V lost 6 bases and J lost 3, with 18 bases in between. The CDR3 runs 16 residues. The CDR3 reads CASSPRGAGFYNEQFF. In DNA, the CDR3 is TGTGCCAGCAGCCCCAGGGGAGCGGGATTCTACAATGAGCAGTTCTTC.

The rearrangement uses TRBV18 and TRBJ2-7; 11 nucleotides match TRBD1. From germline, CDR1 is KGHSH and CDR2 LQKENI. There are 16 residues in the CDR3. The ends lost 5 bases at V and 3 bases at J; junction bases unmatched: 9. The CDR3 DNA reads as TGTGCCAGCTCAACGGCGGGACAGGGGGTAATCTACGAGCAGTACTTC. It encodes CASSTAGQGVIYEQYF.

The chain combines TRBV6-5 with TRBJ2-7; the D gene is possibly TRBD1 (6 bases). Trimming removed 7 bases at V and 6 bases at J, with 16 bases between. Germline CDR1 and CDR2: MNHEY and SVGAGI. The CDR3 consists of 13 residues. CDR3 in amino acids: CASKSRTVGEQYF. The CDR3 coding sequence is TGTGCCAGCAAAAGCCGGACAGTAGGCGAGCAGTACTTC.

V and J are TRBV5-1 and TRBJ2-3, with a weak D call TRBD1 (6 bases). CDR1 is SGHRS and CDR2 is YFSETQ in the germline V gene. Trimming pared 2 bases from V and 0 bases from J, leaving 13 bases between. The CDR3 totals 16 residues. The CDR3 DNA follows: TGCGCCAGCAGCTTATTCCCAGGGGCGAGCACAGATACGCAGTATTTT. As protein: CASSLFPGASTDTQYF.

This clone has just a few counts. CDR3 loop: CASSPGTGFGELFF. DNA of the CDR3: TGTGCCAGCAGCCCCGGGACAGGGTTCGGGGAGCTGTTTTTT. The V gene is TRBV11-2, the J gene TRBJ2-2; 9 positions agree with TRBD1. The CDR3 length is 14 residues. Germline CDR1 reads SGHAT; CDR2 reads FQNNGV. V trimming: 5 bases; J trimming: 7 bases; junction bases outside the gene matches: 5.

The chain recombines TRBV28 with TRBJ2-3; D is possibly TRBD2 (6 bases). CDR3 length equals 15 residues. Trimming took 0 bases from V and 1 from J, leaving 8 bases between them. Germline CDR1 is MDHEN and CDR2 is SYDVKM. For the CDR3, the DNA is TGTGCCAGCAGTTTATGGGGCGGGGGCACAGATACGCAGTATTTT. Translating it yields CASSLWGGGTDTQYF.

J is TRBJ2-3 and V is TRBV6-1; D is uncertain. Trimming stripped 8 bases from V and 4 bases from J, with 16 bases between. The CDR3 loop spans 14 amino acids. The V gene's germline CDR1 is MNHNS and CDR2 SASEGT. In nucleotides, the CDR3 is TGTGCCAGCGCACTTCAAAGCCGGCCAGATACGCAGTATTTT. Translating gives CASALQSRPDTQYF.

This chain links TRBV7-8 with TRBJ2-1, with 7 bases identical to TRBD2. Germline CDR1 is SGHVS and CDR2 is FQNEAQ. The CDR3 covers 17 residues. V lost 2 bases to trimming and J lost 5 bases; unmatched junction nucleotides: 12. CDR3 bases: TGTGCCAGCAGCTTATACGGCCCGGGACTATTAAACAATGAGCAGTTCTTC. Translating gives CASSLYGPGLLNNEQFF.

V usage is TRBV11-2 and J usage is TRBJ2-1; D is undetermined. Trimming removed 1 base at V and 8 bases at J, with 9 bases between. The CDR3 spans 13 residues. Germline V CDR1 and CDR2: SGHAT, FQNNGV. Here the CDR3 DNA reads TGTGCCAGCAGCTTAGTAGGTTTCGATGAGCAGTTCTTC. Amino acid sequence: CASSLVGFDEQFF. The full variable domain, rest sourced from reference TRBV11-2 and TRBJ2-1, is EAGVAQSPRYKIIEKRQSVAFWCNPISGHATLYWYQQILGQGPKLLIQFQNNGVVDDSQLPKDRFSAERLKGVDSTLKIQPAKLEDSAVYLCASSLVGFDEQFFGPGTRLTVL.

The rearrangement joins TRBV5-6 to TRBJ1-1; D remains ambiguous. From germline, CDR1 is SGHDT and CDR2 YYEEEE. V lost 2 bases, J lost 1 base, and 9 bases lay in between. The CDR3 is made up of 14 amino acids. CDR3 sequence (DNA): TGTGCCAGCAGCTTCCCCACTCAGAACACTGAAGCTTTCTTT. It translates to CASSFPTQNTEAFF.

CDR3 sequence reads: CASSSIPTGEQYF. The CDR3 DNA is TGTGCCAGCAGCTCGATTCCTACGGGCGAGCAGTACTTC. This chain links TRBV7-6 with TRBJ2-7; D is ambiguous. V shed 4 bases and J shed 6 bases, with 13 bases lying between them. The germline gives CDR1 SGHVS, CDR2 FNYEAQ. The CDR3 is made up of 13 amino acids.

This chain joins TRBV11-2 and TRBJ2-2; TRBD2 matches at 11 bases. CDR3 size: 14 residues. Germline CDR1 and CDR2: SGHAT and FQNNGV. V was clipped by 8 bases and J by 8 bases; unmatched bases: 7. The CDR3 loop is CASRLAGIQGELFF. In DNA, the CDR3 is TGTGCCAGCCGACTAGCGGGAATACAAGGGGAGCTGTTTTTT.

In this sample, this clone turned up a few times. The chain joins TRBV7-2 to TRBJ1-2, with 7 bases matching TRBD1. The J segment lost 8 bases and the V segment lost 4 bases, leaving 10 bases of the junction unmatched. Germline V gene lookup returns CDR1 SGHTA and CDR2 FQGNSA. CDR3 length equals 14 residues. The CDR3 protein is CASSSPGGQNGYTF. CDR3 nucleotide sequence: TGTGCCAGCAGCTCCCCAGGGGGGCAGAACGGCTACACCTTC.

The gene calls are TRBV18 and TRBJ1-2; D call uncertain. From germline, CDR1 is KGHSH and CDR2 LQKENI. V was shortened by 6 bases and J by 2 bases, with 10 bases between the two germline ends. This CDR3 has 13 amino acids. CDR3 region: CASSSKGNYGYTF. In DNA, the CDR3 is TGTGCCAGCTCGTCTAAAGGCAACTATGGCTACACCTTC. The whole variable domain, filled in from reference TRBV18 and TRBJ1-2, reads NAGVMQNPRHLVRRRGQEARLRCSPMKGHSHVYWYRQLPEEGLKFMVYLQKENIIDESGMPKERFSAEFPKEGPSILRIQQVVRGDSAAYFCASSSKGNYGYTFGSGTRLTVV.

V usage is TRBV5-6 and J usage is TRBJ1-1; TRBD1 matches 8 bases. The CDR3 is 15 amino acids. Looked up from germline, CDR1 is SGHDT and CDR2 is YYEEEE. Germline trimming cut 0 bases from V and 6 bases from J; bases unmatched to any gene: 7. As DNA, the CDR3 is TGTGCCAGCAGCTTGGTGGGACAGGAGCCGCCTGAAGCTTTCTTT. Its protein is CASSLVGQEPPEAFF.

This clone showed up just a few times. The chain is built from TRBV6-1 and TRBJ1-4; D may be TRBD1 (5 bases). Per the germline V gene, CDR1 is MNHNS and CDR2 is SASEGT. The length of the CDR3 is 15 residues. V was trimmed by 3 bases and J by 7 bases, leaving 15 bases between them. CDR3 sequence reads: CASSDSGAPGEKLFF. The DNA for the CDR3 is TGTGCCAGCAGTGATAGCGGGGCCCCAGGTGAAAAACTGTTTTTT.

The chain links TRBV15 to TRBJ1-1, with 7 bases identical to TRBD1. The CDR3 has 15 amino acids. In germline, CDR1 is LNHNV, CDR2 YYDKDF (reference sequence). The V and J ends lost 4 bases and 5 bases, in that order; junction bases with no gene match: 10. CDR3 sequence: CATSIGYTGETEAFF. The CDR3 bases are TGTGCCACCAGCATAGGATATACAGGGGAAACTGAAGCTTTCTTT.

The V and J genes are TRBV30 and TRBJ2-3, with a possible D match to TRBD1 (6 bases). The CDR3 is 14 amino acids. V shed 4 bases and J shed 0 bases, with 11 bases lying between them. CDR1 and CDR2 from the germline V gene are GTSNPN and SVGIG (reference sequence). Here the CDR3 DNA reads TGTGCCTGGACTGAGGGGGTAAGCACAGATACGCAGTATTTT. Protein sequence: CAWTEGVSTDTQYF. Looking up the rest from reference TRBV30 and TRBJ2-3 gives the full variable domain: SQTIHQWPATLVQPVGSPLSLECTVEGTSNPNLYWYRQAAGRGLQLLFYSVGIGQISSEVPQNLSASRPQDRQFILSSKKLLLSDSGFYLCAWTEGVSTDTQYFGPGTRLTVL.

This sequence joins TRBV5-1 and TRBJ2-3; D is ambiguous. V gave up 4 bases and J gave up 0 bases, with 12 bases separating them. CDR3 length: 15 residues. CDR1 and CDR2 (germline): SGHRS, YFSETQ. CDR3 residues: CASSPGRPSTDTQYF. CDR3 sequence (DNA): TGCGCCAGCAGCCCCGGACGGCCTAGCACAGATACGCAGTATTTT.

The chain employs TRBV5-1 and TRBJ2-3; TRBD2 is a possible D gene (6 bases). The V and J ends lost 0 bases and 1 base respectively, with 6 bases between them. The germline CDR1 and CDR2 sequences are SGHRS and YFSETQ. The CDR3 runs to 14 residues. The chain's CDR3 is CASSLAGGTDTQYF. The CDR3, as DNA: TGCGCCAGCAGCTTGGCGGGGGGCACAGATACGCAGTATTTT. The variable domain in full, with the rest retrieved from reference TRBV5-1 and TRBJ2-3, is KAGVTQTPRYLIKTRGQQVTLSCSPISGHRSVSWYQQTPGQGLQFLFEYFSETQRNKGNFPGRFSGRQFSNSRSEMNVSTLELGDSALYLCASSLAGGTDTQYFGPGTRLTVL.

As for this clone: A much larger clone lies one base from this, so it may be a read error. The chain couples TRBV29-1 to TRBJ2-7; tentatively, D is TRBD2 (6 bases). The ends were cut back, 7 bases at V and 4 bases at J, with 20 bases in the middle. Germline values: CDR1 SQVTM, CDR2 ANQGSEA. The CDR3 has 14 amino acids. For the CDR3, the DNA is TGCAGCGCCTCCCCTAGCGTGAGTTTTTACGAGCAGTACTTC. Translated: CSASPSVSFYEQYF.

Only a few counts were recorded for this clone. V gene TRBV7-8 combines with J gene TRBJ1-1, with D unclear. The V gene's germline CDR1 is SGHVS and CDR2 FQNEAQ. Deletions cut 5 bases from V and 10 bases from J, with 17 bases between. CDR3 length: 13 amino acids. For the CDR3, the DNA is TGTGCCAGCAGCCCGTCAGACGCGGGCGGAGCTTTCTTT. Its protein is CASSPSDAGGAFF.

The chain is built from TRBV11-2 and TRBJ1-6; D ambiguous. The germline CDR1 and CDR2 sequences are SGHAT and FQNNGV. This CDR3 is built from 12 residues. The V gene lost 3 bases and the J gene lost 9 bases, with 6 bases spanning the gap. The CDR3 DNA is TGTGCCAGCAGCTTGAACATTTCACCCCTCCACTTT. Translation: CASSLNISPLHF.

As to this clone: One end of the junction fails to match germline, which may point to a read error. Other DNA sequences within the sample encode an identical CDR3. This rearrangement joins TRBV28 to TRBJ1-6; D is unclear. CDR3 length equals 12 residues. Germline lookup yields CDR1 MDHEN and CDR2 SYDVKM. This CDR3 reads CASDRKNSPLHF. The DNA of the CDR3 is TGTGCCAGCGACCGGAAGAATTCGCCCCTCCACTTT.

The V call is TRBV28, the J call TRBJ2-6; D remains unclear. CDR3 length: 15 amino acids. Trimming stripped 2 bases from V and 4 bases from J, with 9 bases between. Germline V lookup: CDR1 MDHEN, CDR2 SYDVKM. CDR3 region: CASSLRARGANVLTF. CDR3 coding DNA: TGTGCCAGCAGTTTAAGGGCGCGCGGGGCCAACGTCCTGACTTTC. Drawing the rest from reference TRBV28 and TRBJ2-6, the complete variable domain is DVKVTQSSRYLVKRTGEKVFLECVQDMDHENMFWYRQDPGLGLRLIYFSYDVKMKEKGDIPEGYSVSREKKERFSLILESASTNQTSMYLCASSLRARGANVLTFGAGSRLTVL.

The genes are TRBV7-8 and TRBJ1-5; possibly TRBD1 for D (6 bases). CDR3 length: 16 residues. Deletions cut 1 base from V and 4 bases from J, with 14 bases between. Germline CDR1 and CDR2: SGHVS and FQNEAQ. CDR3 in DNA: TGTGCCAGCAGCTTAGTAATAGGCAGGGGAAATCAGCCCCAGCATTTT. This encodes CASSLVIGRGNQPQHF. Drawing the rest from reference TRBV7-8 and TRBJ1-5, the complete variable domain is GAGVSQSPRYKVAKRGQDVALRCDPISGHVSLFWYQQALGQGPEFLTYFQNEAQLDKSGLPSDRFFAERPEGSVSTLKIQRTQQEDSAVYLCASSLVIGRGNQPQHFGDGTRLSIL.

The chain joins TRBV19 to TRBJ2-1, with D perhaps matching TRBD1 (6 bases). V dropped 3 bases and J dropped 8 bases, with 14 bases sitting between them. The CDR3 covers 14 residues. The germline gives CDR1 LNHDA, CDR2 SQIVND (reference sequence). The CDR3 spells CASSILAGGDEQFF. The CDR3 nucleotides read TGTGCCAGTAGTATCCTCGCTGGGGGCGATGAGCAGTTCTTC.

The chain employs TRBV2 and TRBJ2-5; no clear D gene. Germline V CDR1 and CDR2: SNHLY, FYNNEI. V lost 1 base, J lost 5 bases, and 14 bases lay in between. The CDR3 is 15 residues long. CDR3 sequence reads: CASSEGSKGGETQYF. CDR3 bases: TGTGCCAGCAGTGAAGGTTCGAAAGGTGGGGAGACCCAGTACTTC. Together with reference TRBV2 and TRBJ2-5, the CDR3 gives the full variable domain: EPEVTQTPSHQVTQMGQEVILRCVPISNHLYFYWYRQILGQKVEFLVSFYNNEISEKSEIFDDQFSVERPDGSNFTLKIRSTKLEDSAMYFCASSEGSKGGETQYFGPGTRLLVL.

This clone has only a few counts. The chain has TRBV27 and TRBJ1-1; 7 bases are a match to TRBD1. CDR1 and CDR2 from the germline V gene are MNHEY and SMNVEV (reference sequence). This CDR3 is built from 14 residues. After removal of 5 bases from V and 11 bases from J, the junction contained 14 bases not matched to a gene. CDR3 DNA sequence: TGTGCCAGCAGTCCCGGACAGGCGGGCATGGACGCTTTCTTT. It translates to CASSPGQAGMDAFF.